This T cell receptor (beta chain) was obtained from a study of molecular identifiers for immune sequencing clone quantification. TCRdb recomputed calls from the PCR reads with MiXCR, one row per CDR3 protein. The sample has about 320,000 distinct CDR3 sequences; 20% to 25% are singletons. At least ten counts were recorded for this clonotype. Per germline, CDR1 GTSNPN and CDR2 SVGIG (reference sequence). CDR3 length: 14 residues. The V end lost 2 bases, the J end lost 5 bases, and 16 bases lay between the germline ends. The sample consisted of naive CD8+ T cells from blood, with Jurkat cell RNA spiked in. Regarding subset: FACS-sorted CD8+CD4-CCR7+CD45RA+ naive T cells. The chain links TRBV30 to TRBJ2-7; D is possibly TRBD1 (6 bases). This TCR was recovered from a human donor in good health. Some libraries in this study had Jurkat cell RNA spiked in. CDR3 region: CAWSPGQGIDEQYF. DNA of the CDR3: TGTGCCTGGAGTCCAGGGCAGGGGATCGACGAGCAGTACTTC.